One and the same sample provided the 26 T cell receptor beta chains below, sequenced in a study of OX40 agonist ivuxolimab in advanced cancers. The library was produced with the immunoSEQ multiplex PCR assay. Held by TCRdb, this immuneACCESS table contains in-frame sequences only and omits some clones. Under half of the omission traces to an unresolved V gene where checked; the cause of the rest is unknown. This sample holds about 62,000 clones; 85% were observed only once. 3% to 4.5% of the sample is taken by the ten largest. This specimen consisted of CD4+ or CD8+ T cells sorted from blood, obtained in a trial of the OX40 agonist ivuxolimab. The source of these receptors is an adult with an advanced solid tumor such as melanoma, head and neck, liver or kidney cancer.

The rearrangement links TRBV6-1 to TRBJ2-5; 8 positions match TRBD2. The J call may be faulty, since TRBJ2-7 better matches the DNA end. The V gene's germline CDR1 is MNHNS and CDR2 SASEGT. CDR3 length: 15 amino acids. The CDR3 DNA reads as TGTGCCAGCAGATCCAAGCGGGGGAGCTCCTACGAGCAGTACTTC. It is translated as CASRSKRGSSYEQYF.

The chain joins TRBV11-2 to TRBJ2-1, with TRBD2 matching over 9 bases. This CDR3 spans 18 amino acids. Germline-derived CDR1 and CDR2 are SGHAT and FQNNGV. J was trimmed by 4 bases and V by 5 bases; bases with no gene match: 15. DNA of the CDR3: TGTGCCAGCAGCACCCTCGGTTTCGGCGGGGGGGTTTACAATGAGCAGTTCTTC. Protein: CASSTLGFGGGVYNEQFF.

The rearrangement uses TRBV6-5 and TRBJ2-1, with D tentatively TRBD1 (6 bases). V lost 6 bases, J lost 7 bases, and 19 bases lay in between. The CDR3 runs to 15 residues. The germline CDR1 and CDR2 sequences are MNHEY and SVGAGI. The CDR3 here is CASSLTWDTGNEQFF. The DNA for the CDR3 is TGTGCCAGCAGCCTTACCTGGGACACTGGTAATGAGCAGTTCTTC.

The chain uses TRBV5-4 and TRBJ2-4; D call uncertain. Germline V gene lookup returns CDR1 SGHNT and CDR2 YYREEE (reference sequence). The CDR3 contains 15 residues. Trimming pared 3 bases from V and 0 bases from J, leaving 10 bases between. CDR3 residues: CASSSSELAKNIQYF. CDR3 DNA: TGTGCCAGCAGCTCTTCAGAACTAGCCAAAAACATTCAGTACTTC.

The chain employs TRBV19 and TRBJ2-7; 10 nucleotides align to TRBD2. The V and J ends lost 5 bases and 2 bases, in that order; junction bases with no gene match: 6. The CDR3 contains 15 residues. The germline gives CDR1 LNHDA, CDR2 SQIVND (reference sequence). The CDR3 nucleotides are TGTGCCAGTAGTCCTGGACTAGCGGAGACCTACGAGCAGTACTTC. It specifies CASSPGLAETYEQYF.

The count of this clone is one. J is TRBJ1-1 and V is TRBV18; no definite D call. CDR1 and CDR2 from the germline V gene are KGHSH and LQKENI. This CDR3 has 13 amino acids. V was shortened by 6 bases and J by 1 base, with 9 bases between the two germline ends. Written as DNA, the CDR3 is TGTGCCAGCTCTTGGACTGAGAACACTGAAGCTTTCTTT. Translating gives CASSWTENTEAFF.

As DNA, the CDR3 is TGTGCCAGCAGCGTAACGGGACTCCAAGAGACCCAGTACTTC. Translated, it gives CASSVTGLQETQYF. V is TRBV9 and J is TRBJ2-5, with D tentatively TRBD2 (6 bases). Per the germline V gene, CDR1 is SGDLS and CDR2 is YYNGEE. This CDR3 is 14 amino acids long. The germline V and J ends were trimmed by 1 base and 1 base, with 8 bases remaining between them.

The V call is TRBV9, the J call TRBJ2-7, with D maybe TRBD2 (6 bases). The CDR3 runs to 14 residues. The germline V and J ends were trimmed by 3 bases and 3 bases, with 13 bases remaining between them. CDR1 is SGDLS and CDR2 is YYNGEE in the germline V gene. The CDR3 region has the DNA TGTGCCAGCAGCGCCCCCGGGGGTGGCTACGAGCAGTACTTC. This gives the protein CASSAPGGGYEQYF. The whole variable domain, remainder taken from reference TRBV9 and TRBJ2-7, is DSGVTQTPKHLITATGQRVTLRCSPRSGDLSVYWYQQSLDQGLQFLIQYYNGEERAKGNILERFSAQQFPDLHSELNLSSLELGDSALYFCASSAPGGGYEQYFGPGTRLTVT.

The chain links TRBV6-6 to TRBJ1-2; 8 bases align to TRBD1. This CDR3 region has 14 residues. Germline lookup yields CDR1 MNHNY and CDR2 SVGAGI (reference sequence). Unmatched junction bases numbered 3, after V lost 2 bases and J lost 4 bases. CDR3 protein: CASSYVGTGYGYTF. Written as DNA, the CDR3 is TGTGCCAGCAGTTACGTCGGGACAGGCTATGGCTACACCTTC.

The chain recombines TRBV7-9 with TRBJ1-1; D is perhaps TRBD1 (6 bases). Germline V gives CDR1 SEHNR, CDR2 FQNEAQ (reference sequence). The CDR3 has 14 residues. V was shortened by 5 bases and J by 1 base, with 11 bases between the two germline ends. CDR3: CASSEQGWNTEAFF. DNA for the CDR3: TGTGCCAGCAGCGAACAGGGTTGGAACACTGAAGCTTTCTTT.

The V and J genes are TRBV7-8 and TRBJ2-1, with D unclear. There are 15 residues in the CDR3. CDR1 and CDR2 (germline): SGHVS, FQNEAQ. V lost 4 bases, J lost 2 bases, and 12 bases lay in between. The CDR3 DNA follows: TGTGCCAGCAGCTCCGAACCGGTAACCTACAATGAGCAGTTCTTC. It encodes CASSSEPVTYNEQFF.

The chain joins TRBV6-4 to TRBJ2-7, with TRBD1 matching over 7 bases. Losses at the gene ends were 10 bases for V and 1 base for J; bases not matched to a gene: 7. CDR1 MRHNA and CDR2 SNTAGT come from the germline V gene. This CDR3 contains 13 residues. The CDR3, as DNA: TGTGCCACCCCAGGACAGGATTCCTACGAGCAGTACTTC. It specifies CATPGQDSYEQYF.

V and J are TRBV6-5 and TRBJ2-1; 7 positions agree with TRBD2. Germline V gene data show CDR1 as MNHEY and CDR2 as SVGAGI. The trim removed 8 bases at V and 5 bases at J, leaving 6 bases unmatched. The CDR3 consists of 13 residues. This CDR3 reads CASLRDYDNEQFF. For the CDR3, the DNA is TGTGCCAGCCTCCGGGACTATGACAATGAGCAGTTCTTC.

This clone was detected a few times. The chain employs TRBV5-1 and TRBJ1-2, with a weak D call TRBD1 (5 bases). The V end lost 0 bases, the J end lost 7 bases, and 13 bases lay between the germline ends. The V gene's germline CDR1 is SGHRS and CDR2 YFSETQ. The CDR3 totals 14 residues. CDR3 nucleotides: TGCGCCAGCAGCTTGGTTGGAGGGGACGCTGGCTACACCTTC. As protein: CASSLVGGDAGYTF.

Notes on this clone: Other DNA sequences within the sample encode an identical CDR3. This chain uses TRBV27 with TRBJ2-1; D is uncertain. The CDR3 has 12 amino acids. V was cut by 0 bases and J by 7 bases, with 4 bases left in between. CDR1 is MNHEY and CDR2 is SMNVEV in the germline V gene (reference sequence). The CDR3 here is CASSLSGNEQFF. CDR3 nucleotide sequence: TGTGCCAGCAGTTTATCGGGGAATGAGCAGTTCTTC.

This sequence joins TRBV2 and TRBJ2-1; the match to TRBD2 covers 8 bases. The CDR3 has 16 amino acids. Germline V gene data show CDR1 as SNHLY and CDR2 as FYNNEI. V lost 0 bases and J lost 2; bases outside the gene matches: 3. The CDR3 sequence: CASSEASGTPYNEQFF. CDR3 in DNA: TGTGCCAGCAGTGAAGCTAGCGGGACTCCCTACAATGAGCAGTTCTTC.

The J gene is TRBJ1-3, the V gene TRBV28, with D unclear. V dropped 4 bases and J dropped 0 bases, with 13 bases sitting between them. The CDR3 totals 16 residues. The germline V gene has CDR1 MDHEN and CDR2 SYDVKM. CDR3 residues: CASSYISASSGNTIYF. The CDR3 DNA is TGTGCCAGCAGTTACATAAGTGCTAGCTCTGGAAACACCATATATTTT.

The sample holds one count of this clone. The chain carries TRBV6-1 and TRBJ2-1; D not certain. Germline V gene sequence: CDR1 MNHNS, CDR2 SASEGT. This CDR3 region has 13 residues. Trimming stripped 9 bases from V and 6 bases from J, with 15 bases between. CDR3: CASCAVPGNEQFF. The CDR3 bases are TGTGCCAGTTGCGCGGTGCCAGGCAATGAGCAGTTCTTC.

The V call is TRBV7-8, the J call TRBJ1-3; TRBD1 is a possible D gene (6 bases). Germline-derived CDR1 and CDR2 are SGHVS and FQNEAQ. The CDR3 contains 16 residues. Deletions cut 5 bases from V and 0 bases from J, with 14 bases between. Here the CDR3 reads CASSPRQVGSGNTIYF. The CDR3 nucleotides are TGTGCCAGCAGCCCACGACAGGTGGGCTCTGGAAACACCATATATTTT.

The genes are TRBV4-2 and TRBJ2-1; 9 bases are shared with TRBD2. Per the germline V gene, CDR1 is LGHNA and CDR2 is YNFKEQ. Trimming removed 6 bases from V and 0 bases from J; junction bases left unmatched: 6. The CDR3 spans 16 residues. The CDR3 nucleotides are TGTGCCAGCAGTCCAGAAGCGGGGGGCTCCTACAATGAGCAGTTCTTC. Encoded protein: CASSPEAGGSYNEQFF.

The chain couples TRBV4-1 to TRBJ2-1, with D tentatively TRBD1 (5 bases). CDR1 is MGHRA and CDR2 is YSYEKL in the germline V gene. The CDR3 totals 18 residues. The V gene lost 2 bases and the J gene lost 5 bases, with 22 bases spanning the gap. The CDR3 loop is CASSQSMGRQAINNEQFF. The CDR3 nucleotides are TGCGCCAGCAGCCAATCGATGGGGCGGCAGGCAATAAACAATGAGCAGTTCTTC.

The V gene is TRBV28, the J gene TRBJ2-7, with 7 nucleotides matching TRBD2. The junction had 8 bases not matched to a gene; V was cut back by 1 base and J by 2 bases. This CDR3 has 16 residues. Germline V lookup: CDR1 MDHEN, CDR2 SYDVKM. The CDR3 DNA follows: TGTGCCAGCAGTTTATCCGGTCTAGCGGCAGCCTACGAGCAGTACTTC. Translating it yields CASSLSGLAAAYEQYF.

The rearrangement uses TRBV28 and TRBJ1-3; D call uncertain. The CDR3 extends over 18 amino acids. Trimming removed 1 base at V and 0 bases at J, with 16 bases between. Per the germline V gene, CDR1 is MDHEN and CDR2 is SYDVKM. The CDR3 DNA is TGTGCCAGCAGTTTATTTACCCCCCGGCAGAACTCTGGAAACACCATATATTTT. Its protein is CASSLFTPRQNSGNTIYF.

The chain uses TRBV7-8 and TRBJ1-1; 7 bases fit TRBD1. The CDR3 has 14 residues. The trim removed 5 bases at V and 6 bases at J, leaving 9 bases unmatched. CDR1 is SGHVS and CDR2 is FQNEAQ in the germline V gene. The DNA for the CDR3 is TGTGCCAGCAGCCGTGACAGGGTGGGCCCTGAAGCTTTCTTT. Protein: CASSRDRVGPEAFF.

The J gene is TRBJ2-7, the V gene TRBV5-4, with TRBD2 as a possible D gene (5 bases). The V gene's germline CDR1 is SGHNT and CDR2 YYREEE (reference sequence). With 0 bases removed from V and 4 bases from J, the gap between germline ends came to 14 bases. The CDR3 spans 15 residues. Here the CDR3 reads CASSLGGLARYEQYF. In nucleotides, the CDR3 is TGTGCCAGCAGCTTGGGCGGACTGGCTAGGTACGAGCAGTACTTC.

The table lists this clone with a few counts. This chain joins TRBV5-1 and TRBJ1-4, with TRBD1 matching over 8 bases. V shed 4 bases and J 5 bases; nucleotides not matched to a gene: 10. The CDR3 length is 16 residues. Germline CDR1 and CDR2: SGHRS and YFSETQ. This chain's CDR3 is CASSPDGQGGNEKLFF. The DNA of the CDR3 is TGCGCCAGCAGCCCCGATGGACAGGGAGGGAATGAAAAACTGTTTTTT.